Listed here is a single TCR beta chain. Its target antigen remains unknown. No quality values exist for individual bases; no much larger clone is one base distant. TCRbeta CDR3 regions were amplified from genomic DNA using the immunoSEQ Assay, a bias-controlled multiplex PCR. Under the source paper's analysis protocol: The number of nucleated cells in each sample was estimated by amplification of reference gene primers within the assay. To quantify the absolute abundance of each unique TCRbeta CDR3 rearrangement, sequence reads were collapsed and filtered. Productive Simpson clonality was computed per sample as the square root of Simpson's diversity index over productive rearrangements. Sourced from immuneACCESS, this table was stored by TCRdb with only in-frame sequences that have V and J called. A share of the clones is absent; for the studies checked, an unresolved V gene accounts for under half, and the remainder has no known explanation. V, J and clone size are those of that table, while D and trimming were read from the DNA. Counted in this sample were 200,000 to 250,000 clones; approximately 81% of them appeared once. The ten largest clones take up roughly 5% of the sample.

The data were obtained in a study of blood T cell repertoires in COVID-19 (dated by TCRdb to the early 2020s). For the study in its entirety: Samples covering the acute and convalescent phases of COVID-19 were provided by collaborators in the United States, Italy and Spain. The repertoires were made available in a free public database intended to serve as a resource for research on the immune response to SARS-CoV-2. Where available, HLA class I and class II types were obtained from metadata supplied by the sample provider rather than from assay-based typing. The samples were drawn from the first 160 participants of the ongoing ImmuneRACE study and from 1,254 subjects provided by 6 global collaborators. The material from the prospective study consisted of cDNA or gDNA derived from T cells, B-cell-depleted T cells, or PBMCs. A de-identified subject ID, COVID-19 status, age in years and sex were almost always included in the sample metadata. Deeply sampled blood TCRbeta repertoires from subjects exposed to, actively infected with, or recovered from COVID-19 were included in the dataset. What the study reported, not specific to this receptor: Clinical and demographic metadata were provided uncurated, with the amount varying by source and participant.

For CDR1 and CDR2, the germline V gene lists SGHRS and YFSETQ. From V the trimming removes 5 bases and from J it removes 4 bases, while the gene matches leave 9 bases of the junction unaccounted for. The CDR3 runs 15 residues from the cysteine to the phenylalanine. The only DNA kept is the CDR3, 45 bases in frame from the first base. A second Seattle source provided samples from volunteer blood donors who had recovered from COVID-19. Collaborating institutions collected whole blood in K2EDTA tubes following their own protocols. For TCRbeta analysis, collaborators shipped samples as frozen whole blood, isolated PBMCs, or DNA extracted from either of those sample types.

The chain couples TRBV5-1 to TRBJ2-5; 9 of the junction bases match TRBD2. The sequence derives from a woman between 55 and 75 years old who had recovered from COVID-19. Input material: peripheral blood. The DNA is as follows: TGCGCCAGCAGGGAGTCAGCGGGGGGCGGAGAGACCCAGTACTTC. It encodes CASRESAGGGETQYF.